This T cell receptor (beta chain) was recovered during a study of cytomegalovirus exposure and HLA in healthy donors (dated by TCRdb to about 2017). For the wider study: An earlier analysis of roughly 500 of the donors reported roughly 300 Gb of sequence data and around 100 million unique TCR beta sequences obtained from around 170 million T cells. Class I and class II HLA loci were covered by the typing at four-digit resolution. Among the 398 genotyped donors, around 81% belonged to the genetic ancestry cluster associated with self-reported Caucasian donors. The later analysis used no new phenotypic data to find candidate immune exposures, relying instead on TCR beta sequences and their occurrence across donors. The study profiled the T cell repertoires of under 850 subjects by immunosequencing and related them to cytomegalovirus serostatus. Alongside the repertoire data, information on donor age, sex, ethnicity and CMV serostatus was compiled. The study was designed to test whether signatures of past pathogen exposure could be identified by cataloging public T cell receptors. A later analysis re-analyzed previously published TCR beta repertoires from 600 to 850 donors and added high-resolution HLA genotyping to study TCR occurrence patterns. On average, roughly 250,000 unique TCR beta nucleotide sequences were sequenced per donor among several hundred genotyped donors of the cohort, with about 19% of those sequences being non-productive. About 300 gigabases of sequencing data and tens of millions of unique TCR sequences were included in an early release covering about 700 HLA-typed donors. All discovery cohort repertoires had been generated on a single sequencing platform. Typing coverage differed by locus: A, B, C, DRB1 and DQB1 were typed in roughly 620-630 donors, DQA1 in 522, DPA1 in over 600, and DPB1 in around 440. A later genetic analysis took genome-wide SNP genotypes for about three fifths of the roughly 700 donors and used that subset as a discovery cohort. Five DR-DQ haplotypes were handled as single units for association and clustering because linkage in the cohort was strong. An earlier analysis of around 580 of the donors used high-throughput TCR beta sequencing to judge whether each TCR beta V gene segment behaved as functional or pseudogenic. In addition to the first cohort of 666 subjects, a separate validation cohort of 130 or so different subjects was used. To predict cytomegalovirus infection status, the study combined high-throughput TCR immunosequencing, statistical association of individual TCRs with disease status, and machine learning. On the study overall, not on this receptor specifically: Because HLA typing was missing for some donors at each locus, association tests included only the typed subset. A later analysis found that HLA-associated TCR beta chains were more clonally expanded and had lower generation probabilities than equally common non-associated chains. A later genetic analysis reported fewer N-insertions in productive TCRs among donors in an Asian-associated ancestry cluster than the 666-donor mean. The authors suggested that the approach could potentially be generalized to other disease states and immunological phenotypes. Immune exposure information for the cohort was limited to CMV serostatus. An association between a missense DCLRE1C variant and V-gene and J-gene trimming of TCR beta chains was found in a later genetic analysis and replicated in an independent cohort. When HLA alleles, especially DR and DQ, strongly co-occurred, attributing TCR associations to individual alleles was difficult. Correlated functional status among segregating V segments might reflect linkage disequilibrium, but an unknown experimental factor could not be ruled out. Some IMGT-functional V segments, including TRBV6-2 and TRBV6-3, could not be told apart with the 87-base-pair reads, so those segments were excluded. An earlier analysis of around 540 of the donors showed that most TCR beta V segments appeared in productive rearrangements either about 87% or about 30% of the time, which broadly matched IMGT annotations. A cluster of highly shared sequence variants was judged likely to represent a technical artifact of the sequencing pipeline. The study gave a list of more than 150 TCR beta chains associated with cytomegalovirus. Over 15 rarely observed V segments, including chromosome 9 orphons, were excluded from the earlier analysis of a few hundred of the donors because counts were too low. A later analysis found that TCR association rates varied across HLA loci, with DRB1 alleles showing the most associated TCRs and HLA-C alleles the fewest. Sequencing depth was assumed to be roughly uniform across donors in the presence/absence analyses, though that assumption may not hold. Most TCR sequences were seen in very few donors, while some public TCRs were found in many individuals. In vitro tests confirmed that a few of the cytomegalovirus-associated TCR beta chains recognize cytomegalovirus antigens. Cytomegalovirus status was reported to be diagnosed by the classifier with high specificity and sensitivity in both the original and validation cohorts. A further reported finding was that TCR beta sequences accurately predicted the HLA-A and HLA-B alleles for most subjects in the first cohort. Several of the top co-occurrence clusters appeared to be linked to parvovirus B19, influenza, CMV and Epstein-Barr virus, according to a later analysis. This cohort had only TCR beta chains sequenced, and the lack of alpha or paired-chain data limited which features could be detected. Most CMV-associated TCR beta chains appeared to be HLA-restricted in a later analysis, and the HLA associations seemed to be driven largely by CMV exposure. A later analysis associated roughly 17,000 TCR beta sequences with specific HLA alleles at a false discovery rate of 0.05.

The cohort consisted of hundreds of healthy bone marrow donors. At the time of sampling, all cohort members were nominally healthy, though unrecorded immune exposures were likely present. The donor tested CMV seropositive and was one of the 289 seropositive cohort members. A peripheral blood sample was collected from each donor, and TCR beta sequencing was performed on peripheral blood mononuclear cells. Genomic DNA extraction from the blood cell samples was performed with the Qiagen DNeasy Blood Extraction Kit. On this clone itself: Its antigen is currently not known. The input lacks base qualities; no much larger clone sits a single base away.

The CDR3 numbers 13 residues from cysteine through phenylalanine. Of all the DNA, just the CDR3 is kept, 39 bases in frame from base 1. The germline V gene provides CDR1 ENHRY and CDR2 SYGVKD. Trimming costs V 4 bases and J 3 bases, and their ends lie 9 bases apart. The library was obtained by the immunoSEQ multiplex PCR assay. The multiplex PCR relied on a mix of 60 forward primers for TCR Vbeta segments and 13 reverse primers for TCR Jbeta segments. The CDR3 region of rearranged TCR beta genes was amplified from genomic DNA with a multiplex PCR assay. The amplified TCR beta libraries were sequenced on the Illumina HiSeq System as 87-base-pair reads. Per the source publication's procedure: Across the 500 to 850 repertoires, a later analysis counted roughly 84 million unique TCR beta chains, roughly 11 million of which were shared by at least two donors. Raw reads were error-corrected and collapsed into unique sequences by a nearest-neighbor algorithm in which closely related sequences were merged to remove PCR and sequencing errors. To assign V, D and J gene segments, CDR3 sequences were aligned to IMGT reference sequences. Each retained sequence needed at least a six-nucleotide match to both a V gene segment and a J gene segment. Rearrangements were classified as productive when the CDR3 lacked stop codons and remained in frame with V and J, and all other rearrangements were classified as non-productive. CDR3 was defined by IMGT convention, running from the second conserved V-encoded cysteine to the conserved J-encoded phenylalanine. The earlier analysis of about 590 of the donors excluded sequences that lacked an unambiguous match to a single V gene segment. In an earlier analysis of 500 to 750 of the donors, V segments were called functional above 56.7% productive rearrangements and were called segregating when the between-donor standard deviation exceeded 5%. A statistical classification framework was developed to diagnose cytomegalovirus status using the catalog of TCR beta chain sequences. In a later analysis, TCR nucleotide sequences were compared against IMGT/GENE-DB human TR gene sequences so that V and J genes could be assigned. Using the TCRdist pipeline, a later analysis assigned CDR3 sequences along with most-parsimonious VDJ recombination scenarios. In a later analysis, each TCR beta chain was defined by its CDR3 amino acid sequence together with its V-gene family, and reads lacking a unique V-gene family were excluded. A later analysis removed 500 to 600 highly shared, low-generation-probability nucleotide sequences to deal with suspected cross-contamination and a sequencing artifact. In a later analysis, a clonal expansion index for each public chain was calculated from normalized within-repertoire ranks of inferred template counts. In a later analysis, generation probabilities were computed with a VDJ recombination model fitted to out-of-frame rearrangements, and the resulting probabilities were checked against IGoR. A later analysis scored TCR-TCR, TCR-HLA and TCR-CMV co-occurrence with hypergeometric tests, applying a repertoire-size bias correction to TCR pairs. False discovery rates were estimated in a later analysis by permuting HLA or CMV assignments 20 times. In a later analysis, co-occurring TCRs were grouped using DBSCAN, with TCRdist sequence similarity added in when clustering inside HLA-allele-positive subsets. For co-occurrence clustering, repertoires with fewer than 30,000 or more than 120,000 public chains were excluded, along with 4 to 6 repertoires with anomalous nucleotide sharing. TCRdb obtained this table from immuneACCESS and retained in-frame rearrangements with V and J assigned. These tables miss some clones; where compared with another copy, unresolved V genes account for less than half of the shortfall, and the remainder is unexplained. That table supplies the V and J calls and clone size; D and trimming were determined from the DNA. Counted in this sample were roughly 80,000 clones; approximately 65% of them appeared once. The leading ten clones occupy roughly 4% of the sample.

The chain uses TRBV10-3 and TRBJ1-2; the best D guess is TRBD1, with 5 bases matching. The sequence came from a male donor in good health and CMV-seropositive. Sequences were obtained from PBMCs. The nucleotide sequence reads TGTGCCATCAGTGGGGAAGGGGACTATGGCTACACCTTC. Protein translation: CAISGEGDYGYTF.